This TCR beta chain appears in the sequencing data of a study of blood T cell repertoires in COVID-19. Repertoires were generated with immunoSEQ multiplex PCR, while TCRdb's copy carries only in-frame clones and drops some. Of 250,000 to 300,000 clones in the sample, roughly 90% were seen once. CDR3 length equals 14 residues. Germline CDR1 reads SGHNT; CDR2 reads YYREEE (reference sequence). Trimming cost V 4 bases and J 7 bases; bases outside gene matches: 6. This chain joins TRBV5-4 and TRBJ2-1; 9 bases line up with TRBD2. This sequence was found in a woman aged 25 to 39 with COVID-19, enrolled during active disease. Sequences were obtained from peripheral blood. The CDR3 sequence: CASSLGLAENEQFF. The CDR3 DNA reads TGTGCCAGCAGCCTGGGACTAGCCGAGAATGAGCAGTTCTTC.